The 16 T cell receptor beta chains in this list originate from one sample, sequenced in a study of cytomegalovirus exposure and HLA in healthy donors. Primers: 60 Vbeta forward and 13 Jbeta reverse. TCRdb's copy holds only in-frame clones and misses some; the assay was immunoSEQ multiplex PCR. The data contain about 190,000 clones, around four fifths of them singletons. Sequenced input: PBMCs. These receptors all come from a woman between 50 and 59 years old in good health and CMV-seropositive.

The chain uses TRBV13 and TRBJ2-4, with 7 nucleotides matching TRBD2. CDR1 and CDR2 (germline): PRHDT, FYEKMQ (reference sequence). The CDR3 loop spans 16 amino acids. V gave up 5 bases and J gave up 2 bases; unmatched junction bases: 9. The DNA of the CDR3 is TGTGCCAGCAGCCCAGACGGGGGGACGTCCAAAAACATTCAGTACTTC. Translating gives CASSPDGGTSKNIQYF.

The chain employs TRBV6-5 and TRBJ2-3; unclear D gene. V was pared by 10 bases and J by 1 base, with 6 bases between. Germline V gene sequence: CDR1 MNHEY, CDR2 SVGAGI. The CDR3 sequence is 11 residues long. CDR3 protein: CAIQGTDTQYF. In DNA, the CDR3 is TGTGCCATCCAGGGCACAGATACGCAGTATTTT.

V is TRBV6-1 and J is TRBJ2-2; 8 bases are shared with TRBD1. Germline V gene data show CDR1 as MNHNS and CDR2 as SASEGT. CDR3 length: 15 residues. The ends lost 4 bases at V and 6 bases at J; junction bases unmatched: 7. CDR3 in DNA: TGTGCCAGCAGTGCAGGGGGCAGGGTGGCCGGGGAGCTGTTTTTT. This gives the protein CASSAGGRVAGELFF.

This clone was picked up one time. The chain recombines TRBV7-9 with TRBJ2-7; possibly TRBD1 for D (6 bases). Germline CDR1 and CDR2: SEHNR and FQNEAQ (reference sequence). With 8 bases removed from V and 3 bases from J, the gap between germline ends came to 11 bases. The CDR3 runs 12 residues. The DNA of the CDR3 is TGTGCCAGCCAGGGGATAGGCTACGAGCAGTACTTC. Encoded protein: CASQGIGYEQYF.

The chain couples TRBV19 to TRBJ2-5, with D maybe TRBD2 (6 bases). Trimming removed 5 bases at V and 5 bases at J, with 12 bases between. The germline CDR1 and CDR2 sequences are LNHDA and SQIVND (reference sequence). This CDR3 is built from 13 residues. In DNA, the CDR3 is TGTGCCAGTAGTGATACTAGCATGGAGACCCAGTACTTC. This codes for CASSDTSMETQYF.

The rearrangement joins TRBV28 to TRBJ1-2; D perhaps matches TRBD1 (5 bases). This CDR3 contains 13 residues. V lost 5 bases and J lost 0, with 7 bases in between. Per germline, CDR1 MDHEN and CDR2 SYDVKM. The CDR3 protein is CASSGAPNYGYTF. CDR3 nucleotides: TGTGCCAGCAGTGGGGCCCCTAACTATGGCTACACCTTC.

The chain uses TRBV28 and TRBJ2-7; D might be TRBD1 (5 bases). This CDR3 is 14 amino acids long. Looked up from germline, CDR1 is MDHEN and CDR2 is SYDVKM. The V end was cut by 4 bases, the J end by 0 bases, with 10 bases between. CDR3 sequence: CASSYQGSSYEQYF. The CDR3 coding sequence is TGTGCCAGCAGTTACCAGGGCAGCTCCTACGAGCAGTACTTC.

The chain recombines TRBV7-2 with TRBJ2-2, with 8 nucleotides matching TRBD1. This CDR3 has 16 residues. Germline loops: CDR1 SGHTA, CDR2 FQGNSA. Germline trimming cut 1 base from V and 4 bases from J; bases unmatched to any gene: 5. The CDR3 nucleotides read TGTGCCAGCAGCTTAGGAAGAGGACAGGGCACCGGGGAGCTGTTTTTT. Its protein is CASSLGRGQGTGELFF. The full variable domain, its missing parts supplied by reference TRBV7-2 and TRBJ2-2, is GAGVSQSPSNKVTEKGKDVELRCDPISGHTALYWYRQSLGQGLEFLIYFQGNSAPDKSGLPSDRFSAERTGGSVSTLTIQRTQQEDSAVYLCASSLGRGQGTGELFFGEGSRLTVL.

J is TRBJ1-5 and V is TRBV28, with a weak D call TRBD1 (6 bases). Germline V gives CDR1 MDHEN, CDR2 SYDVKM. The V end was cut by 3 bases, the J end by 5 bases, with 11 bases between. The CDR3 is 14 amino acids. The CDR3 nucleotides read TGTGCCAGCAGTTTCGGACAGAAGTATCAGCCCCAGCATTTT. Amino acid sequence: CASSFGQKYQPQHF.

In this sample, this clone turned up a few times. The rearrangement links TRBV7-9 to TRBJ1-5; 10 bases line up with TRBD1. CDR3 size: 14 residues. V was pared by 5 bases and J by 11 bases, with 9 bases of the junction left unmatched. Germline V gene lookup returns CDR1 SEHNR and CDR2 FQNEAQ (reference sequence). DNA of the CDR3: TGTGCCAGCAGCGAGGGACAGGGGACGGGGGCCCAGCATTTT. Protein product: CASSEGQGTGAQHF.

The chain joins TRBV10-3 to TRBJ1-2, with 8 bases lining up with TRBD1. Germline-derived CDR1 and CDR2 are ENHRY and SYGVKD. CDR3 length: 13 residues. With V trimmed by 11 bases and J by 2 bases, 7 bases remained unmatched. The CDR3 DNA follows: TGTGCCGTCCTACAGGGGGAGAACTATGGCTACACCTTC. It is translated as CAVLQGENYGYTF.

Comment on this clone: Relative to the germline gene, one junction end is altered; a read error may explain this. The chain joins TRBV7-2 to TRBJ2-5; a weak D match, TRBD2 (7 bases). There are 15 residues in the CDR3. Germline CDR1 SGHTA, CDR2 FQGNSA. The CDR3: CASRPGVLATEAQYF. The CDR3 region has the DNA TGTGCCAGCAGGCCAGGGGTACTAGCGACAGAGGCCCAGTACTTC.

The CDR3 reads CASSFRARGTDTQYF. The CDR3 bases are TGTGCCAGCAGCTTTAGGGCCAGGGGCACAGATACGCAGTATTTT. This chain uses TRBV13 with TRBJ2-3; D may be TRBD1 (5 bases). CDR3 length equals 15 residues. V was shortened by 3 bases and J by 1 base, with 11 bases between the two germline ends. Germline CDR1 is PRHDT and CDR2 is FYEKMQ (reference sequence).

This clone came up a few times. The rearrangement joins TRBV5-1 to TRBJ2-7; D not resolved. CDR1 and CDR2 from the germline V gene are SGHRS and YFSETQ. The CDR3 spans 12 residues. The germline V and J ends were trimmed by 3 bases and 3 bases, with 7 bases remaining between them. CDR3 loop: CASSSRNYEQYF. CDR3 nucleotides: TGCGCCAGCAGCTCGCGGAACTACGAGCAGTACTTC.

This chain links TRBV9 with TRBJ1-6; tentative D call: TRBD1 (5 bases). Germline V lookup: CDR1 SGDLS, CDR2 YYNGEE. The germline V and J ends were trimmed by 4 bases and 7 bases, with 15 bases remaining between them. This CDR3 spans 15 amino acids. Here the CDR3 DNA reads TGTGCCAGCAGCCCCTGGGGGGGGTTGAATTCACCCCTCCACTTT. It translates to CASSPWGGLNSPLHF.

The genes are TRBV5-1 and TRBJ2-5, with 7 bases matching TRBD2. The CDR3 has 14 residues. CDR1 is SGHRS and CDR2 is YFSETQ in the germline V gene. J lost 5 bases, V lost 4 bases, and 8 bases had no gene match. This CDR3 reads CASSPQGGGETQYF. CDR3 nucleotides: TGCGCCAGCAGCCCCCAAGGCGGGGGTGAGACCCAGTACTTC.